One and the same sample provided the 14 T cell receptor beta chains below, sequenced in a study of T cell changes during pregnancy in multiple sclerosis. Profiling relied on immunoSEQ multiplex PCR, and the TCRdb table lists in-frame clones only, not all of them. The sample has approximately 80,000 clones; around 94% are singletons. The source material was peripheral blood, sampled in the second trimester of pregnancy. These receptors all stem from a female donor in good health, enrolled as a control in a pregnancy study.

CDR3 loop: CACRDRENTEAFF. Written as DNA, the CDR3 is TGTGCCTGTCGGGACAGGGAAAACACTGAAGCTTTCTTT. The chain employs TRBV6-5 and TRBJ1-1; TRBD1 aligns across 9 bases. CDR1 and CDR2 from the germline V gene are MNHEY and SVGAGI. Losses at the gene ends were 11 bases for V and 2 bases for J; bases not matched to a gene: 6. This CDR3 has 13 amino acids.

This chain uses TRBV28 with TRBJ1-1, with D maybe TRBD1 (5 bases). Looked up from germline, CDR1 is MDHEN and CDR2 is SYDVKM. The germline V and J ends were trimmed by 5 bases and 1 base, with 8 bases remaining between them. The CDR3 length is 13 residues. The CDR3 DNA reads TGTGCCAGCAGTCCGGACAAGAACACTGAAGCTTTCTTT. Translated, it gives CASSPDKNTEAFF.

This chain connects TRBV5-1 to TRBJ2-7, with 11 bases matching TRBD1. This CDR3 region has 15 residues. Germline loops: CDR1 SGHRS, CDR2 YFSETQ. Trimming at V came to 3 bases and at J to 7 bases, leaving 9 bases not matched to a gene. In nucleotides, the CDR3 is TGCGCCAGCAGCTCGGGGACAGGGGGGTCCTTGGAGCAGTACTTC. This encodes CASSSGTGGSLEQYF.

The rearrangement links TRBV30 to TRBJ2-1; D perhaps matches TRBD2 (5 bases). In germline, CDR1 is GTSNPN, CDR2 SVGIG (reference sequence). The CDR3 contains 16 residues. Trimming shortened V by 5 bases and J by 0 bases, and 17 bases separated the two germline ends. CDR3 in DNA: TGTGCCTGGGGGGAGCCAACTAGTAGCTCCTACAATGAGCAGTTCTTC. Protein: CAWGEPTSSSYNEQFF.

V and J are TRBV7-8 and TRBJ1-1; D uncertain. Trimming shortened V by 6 bases and J by 3 bases, and 8 bases separated the two germline ends. This CDR3 contains 12 residues. Germline V gives CDR1 SGHVS, CDR2 FQNEAQ. CDR3 bases: TGTGCCAGCAGTTTAAGCGACACTGAAGCTTTCTTT. Translating gives CASSLSDTEAFF.

A single count supports this clone. This rearrangement joins TRBV10-3 to TRBJ2-5; D not certain. The CDR3 spans 12 residues. The germline V gene encodes CDR1 ENHRY and CDR2 SYGVKD. As DNA, the CDR3 is TGTGCTGAAAGACGCAGGCAAGAGACCCAGTACTTC. Encoded protein: CAERRRQETQYF.

The chain has TRBV28 and TRBJ1-1, with D possibly TRBD1 on 6 matching bases. Looked up from germline, CDR1 is MDHEN and CDR2 is SYDVKM. Trimming cost V 6 bases and J 5 bases, with 13 bases left between them. CDR3 length equals 13 residues. The CDR3 protein is CASSLGGRTEAFF. CDR3 DNA sequence: TGTGCCAGCAGCCTGGGGGGGCGGACTGAAGCTTTCTTT. Full variable domain (outside the CDR3, taken from reference TRBV28 and TRBJ1-1): DVKVTQSSRYLVKRTGEKVFLECVQDMDHENMFWYRQDPGLGLRLIYFSYDVKMKEKGDIPEGYSVSREKKERFSLILESASTNQTSMYLCASSLGGRTEAFFGQGTRLTVV.

This chain links TRBV5-1 with TRBJ2-1, with a weak D call TRBD2 (6 bases). Trimming shortened V by 5 bases and J by 4 bases, and 19 bases separated the two germline ends. Germline V CDR1 and CDR2: SGHRS, YFSETQ. The CDR3 covers 16 residues. CDR3 loop: CASRALSGPPYNEQFF. The DNA of the CDR3 is TGCGCCAGCAGGGCCCTTAGCGGCCCCCCTTACAATGAGCAGTTCTTC.

The V gene is TRBV7-2, the J gene TRBJ1-5; D may be TRBD1 (6 bases). The ends were cut back, 4 bases at V and 4 bases at J, with 11 bases in the middle. Germline CDR1 SGHTA, CDR2 FQGNSA. This CDR3 has 14 amino acids. CDR3 in DNA: TGTGCCAGCAGCTCAAGACAGGAGAATCAGCCCCAGCATTTT. This sequence encodes CASSSRQENQPQHF.

This sequence joins TRBV19 and TRBJ2-6; TRBD1 matches at 9 bases. CDR3 length: 18 residues. J lost 2 bases, V lost 4 bases, and 9 bases had no gene match. The V gene's germline CDR1 is LNHDA and CDR2 SQIVND (reference sequence). The DNA of the CDR3 is TGTGCCAGTAGTAGGGCCTTAGGGACAGGGACTGGGGCCAACGTCCTGACTTTC. Translating gives CASSRALGTGTGANVLTF. The entire variable domain, with the rest obtained from reference TRBV19 and TRBJ2-6, is as follows: DGGITQSPKYLFRKEGQNVTLSCEQNLNHDAMYWYRQDPGQGLRLIYYSQIVNDFQKGDIAEGYSVSREKKESFPLTVTSAQKNPTAFYLCASSRALGTGTGANVLTFGAGSRLTVL.

The rearrangement links TRBV5-1 to TRBJ2-2; 9 bases match TRBD1. The V and J ends lost 4 bases and 6 bases, in that order; junction bases with no gene match: 13. Germline CDR1 and CDR2: SGHRS and YFSETQ. The CDR3 covers 17 residues. The CDR3 coding sequence is TGCGCCAGCAGCCCACAACGTGGGACAGGGTACGCCGGGGAGCTGTTTTTT. It codes for CASSPQRGTGYAGELFF. Full variable domain (missing parts from reference TRBV5-1 and TRBJ2-2): KAGVTQTPRYLIKTRGQQVTLSCSPISGHRSVSWYQQTPGQGLQFLFEYFSETQRNKGNFPGRFSGRQFSNSRSEMNVSTLELGDSALYLCASSPQRGTGYAGELFFGEGSRLTVL.

The J gene is TRBJ1-2, the V gene TRBV10-3, with D maybe TRBD1 (5 bases). V was pared by 11 bases and J by 11 bases, with 21 bases between. Germline V CDR1 and CDR2: ENHRY, SYGVKD. CDR3 length equals 12 residues. CDR3 in amino acids: CALREQGQRYTF. DNA of the CDR3: TGTGCCCTCCGGGAGCAGGGCCAAAGGTACACCTTC.

This rearrangement joins TRBV14 to TRBJ2-7; weak D call: TRBD2 (6 bases). The CDR3 is made up of 15 amino acids. Per germline, CDR1 SGHDN and CDR2 FVKESK. V was cut by 4 bases and J by 2 bases, with 15 bases left in between. The CDR3: CASSPNFRRAYEQYF. In DNA, the CDR3 is TGTGCCAGCAGCCCCAATTTCCGGAGGGCCTACGAGCAGTACTTC.

This chain links TRBV7-9 with TRBJ2-1; TRBD2 matches at 12 bases. Germline loops: CDR1 SEHNR, CDR2 FQNEAQ (reference sequence). J lost 4 bases, V lost 7 bases, and 5 bases had no gene match. The CDR3 contains 15 residues. CDR3 residues: CASTSGTSGYNEQFF. The CDR3 DNA reads as TGTGCCAGCACCTCTGGGACTAGCGGGTACAATGAGCAGTTCTTC.